One sample yielded the 27 T cell receptor beta chains listed below, sequenced in a study of T cells in Graves' hyperthyroidism and ophthalmopathy. Regions amplified from RNA transcripts were the TCR beta CDR3 regions. An initial round of RT-PCR targeting the TCR CDR3 relied on the HTBI primer set. TCRdb reprocessed the multiplex PCR reads via MiXCR and lists one record per CDR3 protein. The sample lists 550,000 to 650,000 distinct CDR3 sequences; 12% to 15% were seen once. Sequencing was done on a sample of blood. The source is a woman aged 40-49 years with Graves' hyperthyroidism.

The J gene is TRBJ2-2, the V gene TRBV3-1; 8 positions match TRBD1. The J call may not be correct, given that the DNA end is closer to TRBJ1-1. The CDR3 is 15 residues long. In germline, CDR1 is LGHDT, CDR2 YNNKEL (reference sequence). CDR3 residues: CASSQRSDRARGAFF. The CDR3 region has the DNA TGTGCCAGCAGCCAAAGATCGGACAGGGCCCGGGGAGCTTTCTTT.

This clonotype was observed a few times. A much larger clone is a single base away; this may be a read error. The chain recombines TRBV6-1 with TRBJ2-7; D is possibly TRBD2 (6 bases). This CDR3 contains 15 residues. From germline, CDR1 is MNHNS and CDR2 SASEGT. Trimming removed 6 bases from V and 3 bases from J, with 18 bases in between. The CDR3 DNA sequence: TGTGCCAGCAGGGGTCTAGCGAGAGTTGTCTACGAGCAGTACTTC. Encoded protein: CASRGLARVVYEQYF.

V usage is TRBV6-1 and J usage is TRBJ2-1; D gene uncertain. With 6 bases removed from V and 0 bases from J, the gap between germline ends came to 12 bases. CDR3 length: 15 residues. Per the germline V gene, CDR1 is MNHNS and CDR2 is SASEGT. Written as DNA, the CDR3 is TGTGCCAGCAGCTTAATGGAGAGCTCCTACAATGAGCAGTTCTTC. Translating gives CASSLMESSYNEQFF.

This clonotype came up many times. V usage is TRBV5-1 and J usage is TRBJ2-1; the match to TRBD2 covers 9 bases. The CDR3 is made up of 16 amino acids. Losses at the gene ends were 4 bases for V and 5 bases for J; bases not matched to a gene: 10. CDR1 is SGHRS and CDR2 is YFSETQ in the germline V gene. CDR3: CASSIPGLASDNEQFF. The CDR3 DNA reads as TGCGCCAGCAGCATACCGGGACTAGCTTCAGACAATGAGCAGTTCTTC.

J is TRBJ1-2 and V is TRBV7-8, with D maybe TRBD1 (5 bases). With 5 bases removed from V and 4 bases from J, the gap between germline ends came to 14 bases. The germline V gene has CDR1 SGHVS and CDR2 FQNEAQ. The CDR3 length is 14 residues. CDR3 sequence: CASSPSRVAYGYTF. CDR3 nucleotides: TGTGCCAGCAGCCCTAGCAGGGTAGCCTATGGCTACACCTTC.

Regarding this clonotype: Being one base from a much bigger clone, this may be a read error. The V and J genes are TRBV3-1 and TRBJ1-2; D not resolved. The CDR3 length is 16 residues. Per germline, CDR1 LGHDT and CDR2 YNNKEL (reference sequence). The CDR3 spells CASSQFRWEREFGSTF. CDR3 sequence (DNA): TGTGCCAGCAGCCAATTCCGATGGGAGCGGGAGTTTGGCTCCACCTTC.

This clonotype turned up a few times. A read error may be the cause here, since a much bigger clone is one base away. This chain uses TRBV2 with TRBJ1-2, with 11 bases fitting TRBD1. Germline V gives CDR1 SNHLY, CDR2 FYNNEI. CDR3 size: 15 residues. The V and J ends lost 7 bases and 4 bases, in that order; junction bases with no gene match: 8. CDR3 loop: CASNPGGTGGYGYTF. The CDR3 nucleotides read TGTGCCAGCAACCCTGGGGGGACAGGGGGCTATGGCTACACCTTC.

The chain is built from TRBV7-9 and TRBJ2-1, with a tentative D call TRBD1 (6 bases). The CDR3 length is 16 residues. Germline V CDR1 and CDR2: SEHNR, FQNEAQ (reference sequence). Trimming pared 4 bases from V and 10 bases from J, leaving 23 bases between. The CDR3 loop is CASSSQKQGGAEEQFF. CDR3 in DNA: TGTGCCAGCAGCTCGCAAAAACAGGGCGGAGCAGAGGAGCAGTTCTTC. The full variable domain, its missing parts supplied by reference TRBV7-9 and TRBJ2-1, is DTGVSQNPRHKITKRGQNVTFRCDPISEHNRLYWYRQTLGQGPEFLTYFQNEAQLEKSRLLSDRFSAERPKGSFSTLEIQRTEQGDSAMYLCASSSQKQGGAEEQFFGPGTRLTVL.

Regarding this clonotype: A read error may produce the germline difference seen at one junction end. V gene TRBV7-3 combines with J gene TRBJ2-3; 10 positions agree with TRBD2. This CDR3 is built from 16 residues. CDR1 and CDR2 (germline): SGHTA, FQGTGA. CDR3 coding DNA: TGTGCCAGCAGCCTATCAGCGGGAGGGCCGTCAGATACGCGGTATTTT. Protein sequence: CASSLSAGGPSDTRYF. The entire variable domain, with the rest obtained from reference TRBV7-3 and TRBJ2-3, is as follows: GAGVSQTPSNKVTEKGKYVELRCDPISGHTALYWYRQSLGQGPEFLIYFQGTGAADDSGLPNDRFFAVRPEGSVSTLKIQRTERGDSAVYLCASSLSAGGPSDTRYFGPGTRLTVL.

This clonotype appeared many times. The chain has TRBV18 and TRBJ1-1, with 9 bases identical to TRBD1. Germline V lookup: CDR1 KGHSH, CDR2 LQKENI. Unmatched junction bases numbered 8, after V lost 5 bases and J lost 1 base. The CDR3 covers 16 residues. DNA for the CDR3: TGTGCCAGCTCATCCCTCCCGGGACAGGGGAACACTGAAGCTTTCTTT. Translated: CASSSLPGQGNTEAFF.

At least ten counts were recorded for this clonotype. V is TRBV28 and J is TRBJ2-3; D possibly corresponds to TRBD2 (7 bases). CDR1 is MDHEN, CDR2 SYDVKM, per germline. The germline V and J ends were trimmed by 6 bases and 0 bases, with 13 bases remaining between them. CDR3 length: 15 residues. The CDR3 DNA reads as TGTGCCAGCAGGGGGGGGGCCTATAGCACAGATACGCAGTATTTT. Protein: CASRGGAYSTDTQYF.

This clonotype was observed at least ten times. The chain uses TRBV27 and TRBJ2-3; D is perhaps TRBD2 (6 bases). This CDR3 comprises 16 residues. Germline V gene data show CDR1 as MNHEY and CDR2 as SMNVEV (reference sequence). The V gene lost 4 bases and the J gene lost 3 bases, with 17 bases spanning the gap. The CDR3 protein is CASSSDEGGWTDTQYF. The CDR3 DNA sequence: TGTGCCAGCAGTTCAGATGAGGGAGGTTGGACAGATACGCAGTATTTT.

Only a few counts were recorded for this clonotype. The chain links TRBV29-1 to TRBJ1-5; no reliable D call. The germline V gene has CDR1 SQVTM and CDR2 ANQGSEA. This CDR3 has 15 residues. Deletions cut 5 bases from V and 0 bases from J, with 14 bases between. CDR3 residues: CSVSLGPLSNQPQHF. CDR3 in DNA: TGCAGCGTTTCTCTCGGGCCCCTTAGCAATCAGCCCCAGCATTTT.

The sample holds a few counts of this clonotype. Given a much more abundant clone one base away, this may be a read error. The chain couples TRBV12-5 to TRBJ1-1; D perhaps matches TRBD1 (5 bases). With 5 bases removed from V and 5 bases from J, the gap between germline ends came to 21 bases. The CDR3 covers 16 residues. The germline V gene has CDR1 LGHNT and CDR2 FRNRAP. The CDR3 is CASGPQGTARPTEAFF. The CDR3 nucleotides read TGTGCTAGTGGTCCCCAGGGTACGGCACGCCCAACTGAAGCTTTCTTT.

This clonotype was seen ten or more times. The chain combines TRBV27 with TRBJ2-1; 7 positions match TRBD2. The CDR3 consists of 18 residues. Germline CDR1 MNHEY, CDR2 SMNVEV (reference sequence). V shed 4 bases and J 9 bases; nucleotides not matched to a gene: 21. CDR3 protein: CASSSSVVGAGRRGEQFF. The CDR3, as DNA: TGTGCCAGCAGTTCGAGCGTCGTCGGAGCGGGGAGAAGAGGTGAGCAGTTCTTC.

This clonotype was counted at least ten times. The V gene is TRBV7-8, the J gene TRBJ2-1; D unresolved. Trimming pared 1 base from V and 6 bases from J, leaving 13 bases between. From germline, CDR1 is SGHVS and CDR2 FQNEAQ. The CDR3 extends over 15 amino acids. The CDR3 bases are TGTGCCAGCAGCTTAGGGGTGGGATTGGGCAATGAGCAGTTCTTC. As protein: CASSLGVGLGNEQFF.

This clonotype was observed many times. The CDR3 here is CASSNQQANTEAFF. The CDR3 nucleotides read TGTGCCAGCAGCAATCAACAGGCGAACACTGAAGCTTTCTTT. V usage is TRBV3-1 and J usage is TRBJ1-1; a possible D gene is TRBD1 (5 bases). The CDR3 totals 14 residues. Trimming removed 5 bases at V and 1 base at J, with 11 bases between. Germline V gene sequence: CDR1 LGHDT, CDR2 YNNKEL (reference sequence).

This clonotype has at least ten counts. The V and J genes are TRBV6-1 and TRBJ1-1; D is uncertain. Germline V gene lookup returns CDR1 MNHNS and CDR2 SASEGT. CDR3 size: 13 residues. V dropped 2 bases and J dropped 8 bases, with 12 bases sitting between them. DNA of the CDR3: TGTGCCAGCAGTGAATTCGGACTGAGAGAAGCTTTCTTT. It encodes CASSEFGLREAFF.

There are many counts of this clonotype. The chain carries TRBV7-9 and TRBJ2-1; 15 nucleotides line up with TRBD2. V trimming: 8 bases; J trimming: 9 bases; junction bases outside the gene matches: 5. CDR1 and CDR2 from the germline V gene are SEHNR and FQNEAQ (reference sequence). CDR3 size: 14 residues. This chain's CDR3 is CASPTGLAGGEQFF. The CDR3 nucleotides are TGTGCCAGCCCAACGGGACTAGCGGGAGGTGAGCAGTTCTTC.

This clonotype was seen many times. The V gene is TRBV5-1, the J gene TRBJ2-1; 8 bases align to TRBD1. This CDR3 is 14 amino acids long. The ends lost 1 base at V and 7 bases at J; junction bases unmatched: 4. CDR1 SGHRS and CDR2 YFSETQ come from the germline V gene. CDR3 loop: CASSLLDRDNEQFF. CDR3 DNA: TGCGCCAGCAGCTTGCTGGACAGGGATAATGAGCAGTTCTTC.

This clonotype came up many times. This chain connects TRBV12-3 or TRBV12-4 to TRBJ1-1; 7 nucleotides line up with TRBD1. The CDR3 spans 14 residues. J gave up 4 bases and V 0 bases, and 2 bases lay outside the gene matches. CDR3 loop: CASSLASGGTEAFF. The CDR3 nucleotides read TGTGCCAGCAGTTTAGCATCAGGGGGCACTGAAGCTTTCTTT.

This clonotype was counted a few times. The chain uses TRBV28 and TRBJ1-6; D is perhaps TRBD1 (5 bases). The CDR3 totals 16 residues. Per germline, CDR1 MDHEN and CDR2 SYDVKM. Trimming cost V 5 bases and J 0 bases, with 11 bases left between them. In DNA, the CDR3 is TGTGCCAGCAGTCGTTCAGGGAGCTCCTATAATTCACCCCTCCACTTT. The encoded protein is CASSRSGSSYNSPLHF.

There are many counts of this clonotype. The CDR3 sequence is CASSSPGSAGGPREQFF. The DNA of the CDR3 is TGTGCCAGCAGTTCGCCCGGCTCCGCGGGAGGGCCCCGGGAGCAGTTCTTC. V is TRBV28 and J is TRBJ2-1, with 9 nucleotides matching TRBD2. This CDR3 has 17 amino acids. From germline, CDR1 is MDHEN and CDR2 SYDVKM. V gave up 4 bases and J gave up 10 bases; unmatched junction bases: 17. The whole variable domain, filled in from reference TRBV28 and TRBJ2-1, reads DVKVTQSSRYLVKRTGEKVFLECVQDMDHENMFWYRQDPGLGLRLIYFSYDVKMKEKGDIPEGYSVSREKKERFSLILESASTNQTSMYLCASSSPGSAGGPREQFFGPGTRLTVL.

This clonotype has ten or more counts. This chain uses TRBV6-1 with TRBJ2-7, with D perhaps TRBD1 (6 bases). V lost 6 bases to trimming and J lost 0 bases, with 15 bases between them. In germline, CDR1 is MNHNS, CDR2 SASEGT. The CDR3 length is 15 residues. The CDR3 coding sequence is TGTGCCAGCAGAGACCGGGACAACCTCTCCTACGAGCAGTACTTC. This gives the protein CASRDRDNLSYEQYF.

There are many counts of this clonotype. The gene calls are TRBV3-1 and TRBJ2-2; the D gene is possibly TRBD2 (6 bases). The CDR3 runs to 16 residues. The V end was cut by 1 base, the J end by 4 bases, with 13 bases between. Per germline, CDR1 LGHDT and CDR2 YNNKEL (reference sequence). This CDR3 is CASSQVGGVGTGELFF. Written as DNA, the CDR3 is TGTGCCAGCAGCCAAGTGGGGGGAGTCGGCACCGGGGAGCTGTTTTTT. Filled out from reference TRBV3-1 and TRBJ2-2, the complete variable domain reads DTAVSQTPKYLVTQMGNDKSIKCEQNLGHDTMYWYKQDSKKFLKIMFSYNNKELIINETVPNRFSPKSPDKAHLNLHINSLELGDSAVYFCASSQVGGVGTGELFFGEGSRLTVL.

V usage is TRBV5-6 and J usage is TRBJ2-7, with a tentative D call TRBD2 (5 bases). Germline CDR1 reads SGHDT; CDR2 reads YYEEEE. This CDR3 has 15 amino acids. Trimming took off 0 bases at V and 0 bases at J, with 10 bases between the two ends. CDR3 residues: CASSLESGYSYEQYF. The DNA for the CDR3 is TGTGCCAGCAGCTTGGAAAGCGGTTACTCCTACGAGCAGTACTTC.

Only a few counts were recorded for this clonotype. The chain uses TRBV13 and TRBJ2-2; D unresolved. Between the trimmed V and J ends, which lost 1 base and 4 bases, there was a span of 10 bases. Germline V gives CDR1 PRHDT, CDR2 FYEKMQ (reference sequence). This CDR3 is 15 amino acids long. The CDR3 DNA is TGTGCCAGCAGCTTAGCAGGCTTTAGCACCGGGGAGCTGTTTTTT. Translating it yields CASSLAGFSTGELFF. Using reference TRBV13 and TRBJ2-2 for the parts outside the CDR3, the full variable domain is AAGVIQSPRHLIKEKRETATLKCYPIPRHDTVYWYQQGPGQDPQFLISFYEKMQSDKGSIPDRFSAQQFSDYHSELNMSSLELGDSALYFCASSLAGFSTGELFFGEGSRLTVL.